Detailed here is one TCR beta chain. What it binds is not known. This sample is part of a study of shared clonotypes between healthy human individuals. Overall study: Each donor's CD8 memory used one plate, CD8 naive two, each CD4 subset three.

General study results and limits: Memory subsets generally showed smaller estimated richness than naive subsets did. Naive CD4 clonotype sharing across four donors was about 5%.

The CDR3 is 15 amino acids. V was clipped by 4 bases and J by 10 bases, with 20 bases between them. The repertoire was sequenced with immunoSEQ multiplex PCR; TCRdb's copy has only in-frame clones and lacks some. The sample contains around 1.4 million clones, 98% of which appear only once. This TCR was recovered from a young man in good health. V is TRBV5-7 and J is TRBJ1-4; weak D call: TRBD1 (6 bases). TRBV5-7 is given ORF status, its function remaining uncertain. The sequenced sample consisted of naive CD4+ T cells sorted from blood. As for subset: CD45RA+ positively selected. The CDR3 is CASSLGQHPDGKLFF. The CDR3 DNA reads as TGTGCCAGCAGCCTTGGACAGCACCCTGATGGAAAACTGTTTTTT.